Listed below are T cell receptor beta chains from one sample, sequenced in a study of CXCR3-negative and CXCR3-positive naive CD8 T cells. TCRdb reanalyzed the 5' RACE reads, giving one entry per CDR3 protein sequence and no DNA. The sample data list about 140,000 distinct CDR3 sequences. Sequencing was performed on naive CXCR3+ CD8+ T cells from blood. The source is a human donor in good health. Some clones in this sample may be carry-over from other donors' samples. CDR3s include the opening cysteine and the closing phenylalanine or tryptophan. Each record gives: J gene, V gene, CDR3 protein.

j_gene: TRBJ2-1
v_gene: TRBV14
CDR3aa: CASSQGLAGVDEQFF

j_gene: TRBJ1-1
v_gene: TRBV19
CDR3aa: CASSPHTLGGTEAFF

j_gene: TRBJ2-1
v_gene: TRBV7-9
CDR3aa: CASSGQRSDSYNEQFF

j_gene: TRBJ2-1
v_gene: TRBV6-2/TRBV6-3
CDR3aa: CASSYLGSYNEQFF

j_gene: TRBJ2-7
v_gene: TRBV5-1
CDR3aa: CASSQAHPPGASSYEQYF

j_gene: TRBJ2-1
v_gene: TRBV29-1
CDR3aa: CSVPTGGSSYNEQFF

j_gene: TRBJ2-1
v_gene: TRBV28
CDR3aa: CASSPGERDYNEQFF

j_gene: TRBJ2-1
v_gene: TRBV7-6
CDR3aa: CASSPPLGQGEQFF

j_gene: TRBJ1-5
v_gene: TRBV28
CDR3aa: CASSLSWGQPQHF

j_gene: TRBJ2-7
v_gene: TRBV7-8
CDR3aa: CASSRLAYEQYF

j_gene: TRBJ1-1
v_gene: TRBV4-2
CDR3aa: CASSQALDRSGLEAFF

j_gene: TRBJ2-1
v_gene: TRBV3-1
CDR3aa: CASSQDFSGGTPREFF

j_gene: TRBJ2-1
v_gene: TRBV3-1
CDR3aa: CASSLRSGRAGGEQFF

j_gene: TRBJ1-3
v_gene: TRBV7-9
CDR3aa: CASSSGQNSGNTIYF

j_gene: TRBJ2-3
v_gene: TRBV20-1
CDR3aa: CSMAGYADTQYF

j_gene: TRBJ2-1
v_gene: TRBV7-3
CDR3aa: CASSYSGGPYNEQFF

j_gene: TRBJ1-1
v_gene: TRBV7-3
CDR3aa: CASSPQGALNMGTEAFF

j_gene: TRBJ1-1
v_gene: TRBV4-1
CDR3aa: CASSQDPGNTEAFF

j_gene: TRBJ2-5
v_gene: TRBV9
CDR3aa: CASSVGLAGAPFAETQYF

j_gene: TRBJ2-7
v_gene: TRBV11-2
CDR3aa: CASSVDSGNYEQYF

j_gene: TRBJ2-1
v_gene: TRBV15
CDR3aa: CATSRAVLARYNEQFF

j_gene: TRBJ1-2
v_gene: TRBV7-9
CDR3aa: CASSLDRTGIYGYTF

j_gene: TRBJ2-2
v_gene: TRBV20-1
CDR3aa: CSAMGRRSGTTGELFF

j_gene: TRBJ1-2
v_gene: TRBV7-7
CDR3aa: CASSLGTGLTKTDNYGYTF

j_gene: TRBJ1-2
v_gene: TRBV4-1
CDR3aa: CASSQPGQGYGYTF

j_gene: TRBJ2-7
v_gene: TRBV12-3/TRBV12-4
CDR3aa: CASKTGDVSSYEQYF

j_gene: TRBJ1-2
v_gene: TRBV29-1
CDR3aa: CSVESPGQEDGYTF

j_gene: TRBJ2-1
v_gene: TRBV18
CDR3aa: CASSPVSRGGDEQFF

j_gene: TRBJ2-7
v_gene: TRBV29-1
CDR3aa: CSARMGGEQYF

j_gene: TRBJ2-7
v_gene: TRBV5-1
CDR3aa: CASSTRQGAYEQYF

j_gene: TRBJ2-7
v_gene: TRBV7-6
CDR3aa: CASSLGGESYEQYF

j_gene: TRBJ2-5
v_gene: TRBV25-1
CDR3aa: CASSEYSVDRQETQYF

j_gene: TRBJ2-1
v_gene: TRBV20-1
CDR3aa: CSAPDSLRDSYNEQFF

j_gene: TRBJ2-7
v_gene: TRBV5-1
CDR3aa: CASSLRDRVVYEQYF

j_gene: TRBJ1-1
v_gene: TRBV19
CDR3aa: CASATGSEFAEAFF

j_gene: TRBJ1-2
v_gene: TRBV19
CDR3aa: CARKAGTRYTF

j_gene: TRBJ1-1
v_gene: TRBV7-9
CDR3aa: CASSPAPDRGSTEAFF

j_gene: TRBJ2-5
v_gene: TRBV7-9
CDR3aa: CASSLAAGPSGSTETQYF

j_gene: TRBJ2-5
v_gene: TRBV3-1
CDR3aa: CASERDSEETQYF

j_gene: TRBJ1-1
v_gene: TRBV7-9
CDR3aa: CASSFAGGEAFF

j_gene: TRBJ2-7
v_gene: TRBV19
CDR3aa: CASSIGRGTYEQYF

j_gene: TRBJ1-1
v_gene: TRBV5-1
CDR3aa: CASSLRGVGTGAFF

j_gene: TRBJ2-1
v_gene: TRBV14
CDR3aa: CASSQSGLGPPSGQFF

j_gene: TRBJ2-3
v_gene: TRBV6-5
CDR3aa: CASSYLAGGSTDTQYF

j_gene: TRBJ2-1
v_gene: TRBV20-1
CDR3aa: CSARDEREVGNEQFF

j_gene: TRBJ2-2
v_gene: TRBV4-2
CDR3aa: CASMEPSSGELFF

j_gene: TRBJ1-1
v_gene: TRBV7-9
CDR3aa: CASSRQPPTEAFF

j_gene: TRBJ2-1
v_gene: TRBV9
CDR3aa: CASSVGDVLDEQFF

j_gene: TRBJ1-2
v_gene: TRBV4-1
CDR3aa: CASSQGVRGLDGYTF

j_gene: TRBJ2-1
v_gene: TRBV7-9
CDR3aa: CASLQGPENEQFF

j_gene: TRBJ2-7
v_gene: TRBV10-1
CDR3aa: CASSDDSSYEQYF

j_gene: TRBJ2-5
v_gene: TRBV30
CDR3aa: CAWSALGTPSEETQYF

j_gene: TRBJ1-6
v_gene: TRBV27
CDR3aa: CASSLSGQGRLGSPLHF

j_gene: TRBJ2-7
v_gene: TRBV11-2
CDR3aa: CASTYFESGDEQYF

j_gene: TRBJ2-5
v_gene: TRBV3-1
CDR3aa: CASSQRREQETQYF

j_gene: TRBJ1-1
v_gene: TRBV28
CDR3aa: CASSFRGPNTEAFF

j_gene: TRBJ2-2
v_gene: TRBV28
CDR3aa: CASSLDGTLTGELFF

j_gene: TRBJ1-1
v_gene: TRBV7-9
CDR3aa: CASSSRTTEAFF

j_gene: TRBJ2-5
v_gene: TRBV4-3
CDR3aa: CASSQGSNEETQYF